Listed below are T cell receptor beta chains from one sample, sequenced in a study of CD8+ T cells in alopecia areata. Sequencing used immunoSEQ multiplex PCR; TCRdb keeps in-frame clones, though not all of them. This sample has nearly 95,000 clones, with around 70% found just once. Sequencing was performed on CD8+ T cells sorted from blood, taken at week 44, from a patient treated with tofacitinib. The origin of the receptors is a human donor with alopecia areata. Each CDR3 is given with its conserved first and last residue. D genes are given only for firm matches. A clone size is listed for some rows: how often the clone was seen (once, few, many), or a class if it is expanded.

TRBJ1-1 NA TRBV5-6 NA CASSLGVGTEAFF TGTGCCAGCAGCTTGGGGGTAGGAACTGAAGCTTTCTTT
TRBJ2-3 once TRBV7-9 TRBD2 CASSAPLAGGPGSDTQYF TGTGCCAGCAGCGCCCCATTAGCGGGGGGGCCAGGTTCAGATACGCAGTATTTT
TRBJ1-5 NA TRBV7-2 NA CASSSGVGNQPQHF TGTGCCAGCAGCTCCGGGGTGGGCAATCAGCCCCAGCATTTT
TRBJ2-6 NA TRBV9 NA CASSVEGVGANVLTF TGTGCCAGCAGCGTAGAAGGGGTCGGGGCCAACGTCCTGACTTTC
TRBJ1-2 NA TRBV29-1 NA CSVVQPELFGYTF TGCAGCGTTGTTCAGCCCGAACTATTTGGCTACACCTTC
TRBJ2-2 NA TRBV9 NA CASSATSGELFF TGTGCCAGCAGCGCCACATCCGGGGAGCTGTTTTTT
TRBJ2-3 NA TRBV5-1 NA CASSLSTFWASTDTQYF TGCGCCAGCAGCTTGTCCACATTTTGGGCTAGCACAGATACGCAGTATTTT
TRBJ2-7 few TRBV7-9 NA CASSSRPYEQYF TGTGCCAGCAGCTCGCGGCCCTACGAGCAGTACTTC
TRBJ1-1 few TRBV29-1 NA CSVSSGPEAFF TGCAGCGTTTCCTCCGGGCCTGAAGCTTTCTTT
TRBJ2-3 NA TRBV27 TRBD2 CASSILTSGVTDTQYF TGTGCCAGCAGTATCTTGACTAGCGGGGTCACAGATACGCAGTATTTT
TRBJ1-1 NA TRBV4-1 NA CASSQQGGREAFF TGCGCCAGCAGCCAACAGGGAGGTCGCGAAGCTTTCTTT
TRBJ1-4 NA TRBV5-4 NA CASSLHVEGAEEKLFF TGTGCCAGCAGCCTCCACGTTGAGGGAGCGGAAGAAAAACTGTTTTTT
TRBJ2-1 NA TRBV29-1 TRBD1 CSAAGTGLYNEQFF TGCAGCGCTGCCGGGACAGGGCTGTACAATGAGCAGTTCTTC
TRBJ1-2 NA TRBV6-5 NA CASTLDRNYGYTF TGTGCCAGTACCTTGGACCGTAACTATGGCTACACCTTC
TRBJ2-1 NA TRBV10-2 TRBD2 CASSDSGGLFEQFF TGCGCCAGCAGTGATTCGGGGGGGCTGTTTGAGCAGTTCTTC
TRBJ1-5 NA TRBV6-5 NA CASRRNSNQPQHF TGTGCCAGCAGACGTAATAGCAATCAGCCCCAGCATTTT
TRBJ2-7 NA TRBV13 NA CASSSKGIGAYEQYF TGTGCCAGCAGCTCGAAGGGGATTGGGGCCTACGAGCAGTACTTC
TRBJ1-2 NA TRBV29-1 NA CSVDGVGYTF TGCAGCGTTGACGGGGTGGGCTACACCTTC
TRBJ1-4 NA TRBV6-1 TRBD1 CASSEKDREEKLFF TGTGCCAGCAGTGAAAAGGACAGGGAGGAAAAACTGTTTTTT
TRBJ2-3 NA TRBV5-1 NA CASSGTPRTTDTQYF TGCGCCAGCAGCGGGACTCCACGCACCACAGATACGCAGTATTTT
TRBJ2-3 NA TRBV5-1 TRBD1 CASSSALDRVKYF TGCGCCAGCAGCTCGGCCCTGGACAGGGTGAAGTATTTT
TRBJ1-5 few TRBV27 NA CASSFRSASAPQHF TGTGCCAGCAGTTTTAGATCGGCCTCAGCGCCCCAGCATTTT
TRBJ2-2 NA TRBV9 TRBD1 CASSVAGTGGTGELFF TGTGCCAGCAGCGTCGCGGGGACAGGGGGGACCGGGGAGCTGTTTTTT
TRBJ1-5 few TRBV19 TRBD1 CASSIGDRGYSNQPQHF TGTGCCAGTAGTATTGGGGACAGGGGATATAGCAATCAGCCCCAGCATTTT
TRBJ2-4 few TRBV29-1 TRBD1 CSVEGTDPNIQYF TGCAGCGTTGAGGGGACAGACCCAAACATTCAGTACTTC
TRBJ1-4 NA TRBV7-9 NA CASSLGAEVWEKLFF TGTGCCAGCAGCTTAGGGGCAGAGGTCTGGGAAAAACTGTTTTTT
TRBJ2-1 once TRBV25-1 TRBD2 CASSESSGGARNEQFF TGTGCCAGCAGTGAGTCTAGCGGGGGGGCAAGGAATGAGCAGTTCTTC
TRBJ2-5 NA TRBV2 NA CASIGIRETQYF TGTGCCAGCATTGGGATAAGGGAGACCCAGTACTTC
TRBJ1-2 few TRBV19 NA CASRPSRFYGYTF TGTGCCAGTAGGCCCAGCCGGTTCTATGGCTACACCTTC
TRBJ1-1 few TRBV4-1 TRBD1 CASSPRQGPNEAFF TGCGCCAGCAGCCCTCGACAGGGACCCAATGAAGCTTTCTTT
TRBJ1-1 NA TRBV19 NA CASSMALDGSTEAFF TGTGCCAGTAGTATGGCCCTGGACGGTAGCACTGAAGCTTTCTTT
TRBJ1-1 NA TRBV4-3 TRBD1 CASSQETGGSAAFF TGCGCCAGCAGCCAAGAGACAGGGGGCTCGGCAGCTTTCTTT
TRBJ1-2 NA TRBV5-1 NA CASSLAGADGYTF TGCGCCAGCAGCTTGGCAGGAGCGGATGGCTACACCTTC
TRBJ1-1 once TRBV4-3 NA CASSLDGNTEAFF TGCGCCAGCAGCCTGGACGGGAACACTGAAGCTTTCTTT
TRBJ2-7 few TRBV29-1 NA CSVVTGGPYEQYF TGCAGCGTTGTAACGGGGGGCCCCTACGAGCAGTACTTC
TRBJ2-1 NA TRBV6-4 TRBD2 CASSSTGGAYNEQFF TGTGCCAGCAGTTCTACCGGGGGGGCCTACAATGAGCAGTTCTTC
TRBJ2-3 NA TRBV7-8 TRBD2 CASSLDTGLAGGVTDTQYF TGTGCCAGCAGCTTAGACACGGGACTAGCGGGGGGAGTCACAGATACGCAGTATTTT
TRBJ1-2 NA TRBV29-1 TRBD1 CSAGQGGDYGYTF TGCAGCGCTGGACAGGGGGGTGACTATGGCTACACCTTC